A selection of T cell receptor beta chains follows, all from one sample in a study of blood T cells in healthy people across ages. TCRdb processed the 5' RACE reads anew with MiXCR; each CDR3 protein has one entry. The repertoire holds around 990,000 distinct CDR3 sequences, with 35% to 45% as singletons. The sample was blood. These receptors all stem from a man younger than 35 in good health. The conserved cysteine and the conserved F or W are not part of the CDR3 here.

TRBV20-1	TRBJ1-1	SASRRVNTEAF
TRBV29-1	TRBJ1-2	SVSTGMYGYT
TRBV4-3	TRBJ2-1	ASSQGRGGYYNEQF
TRBV6-2/TRBV6-3	TRBJ2-1	ASSPGTGDNNEQF
TRBV29-1	TRBJ1-6	SAARGSNSPLH
TRBV6-1	TRBJ1-2	ASSEGGPPYGYT
TRBV12-3/TRBV12-4	TRBJ2-2	ASSPGRGESGELF
TRBV4-3	TRBJ2-3	ASSQDLGAGVASTDTQY
TRBV4-3	TRBJ2-1	ASSQVRKEETQF
TRBV12-3/TRBV12-4	TRBJ1-2	ASSLQGRGTNYGYT
TRBV11-2	TRBJ1-4	ASSSPRGPVMEEKLF
TRBV29-1	TRBJ1-1	SVVSGGNTEAF
TRBV6-5	TRBJ1-2	ASSYSIPSSGSGYGYT
TRBV7-3	TRBJ2-1	ASSPGGAGGQF
TRBV6-2/TRBV6-3	TRBJ2-4	TSSGGQLWDIQY
TRBV4-1	TRBJ1-4	ASSQVGSGEKLF
TRBV9	TRBJ1-4	ASSGLGGAKAKLF
TRBV4-1	TRBJ2-3	ASSAQGRPLDTQY
TRBV7-9	TRBJ2-5	ASSLGQPAWY
TRBV10-3	TRBJ1-1	AISDTFEAF
TRBV25-1	TRBJ2-1	ASNIAGGHGEQF
TRBV18	TRBJ1-5	ASSPRTGADQPQH
TRBV5-1	TRBJ2-1	ASFRGGSYNEQF
TRBV11-2	TRBJ2-5	ASSLDRAVPPQY
TRBV6-1	TRBJ1-2	ASSEIQGARDYT
TRBV6-2/TRBV6-3	TRBJ2-1	ASSYLGASIHLGTQF
TRBV4-1	TRBJ1-5	ASSQDRGEGNQPQH
TRBV4-1	TRBJ2-1	ASSLLAGTSYNEQF
TRBV6-2/TRBV6-3	TRBJ2-1	ASSWTSGGAKNEQF
TRBV5-1	TRBJ1-2	ASRPPGQRISNYGYT
TRBV6-2/TRBV6-3	TRBJ2-7	ASSGTVYEQY
TRBV19	.	ASSIGLAYEQY
TRBV2	TRBJ2-7	ASMTPQIREQY
TRBV9	TRBJ2-5	ASSVADGQETQY
TRBV6-2/TRBV6-3	TRBJ2-7	ASSTGLGYEQY
TRBV4-2	TRBJ2-3	ASSHLTDTQY
TRBV4-3	TRBJ2-2	ASSPSGGGNTGELF
TRBV6-5	TRBJ2-7	ASSWTGTGVYEQY
TRBV2	TRBJ2-1	VSSENSGGPYEQF
TRBV6-1	TRBJ1-2	ASSLPQRYYGYT
TRBV13	TRBJ2-3	ASSLGEGSSADTQY
TRBV10-3	TRBJ2-2	AISAYRDTGELF
TRBV11-2	.	ASSSRPDGYEQY
TRBV20-1	TRBJ1-2	SASQGGRSNYGYT
TRBV15	TRBJ2-2	ATSRDRNTGELF
TRBV7-9	TRBJ2-7	ASSLGSNSYEQY
TRBV12-3/TRBV12-4	TRBJ1-4	ATRGQAITNEKLF
TRBV9	TRBJ2-1	ASSAASDRPSYNEQF
TRBV16	TRBJ1-2	ASSQSISAGNLAPGGYT
TRBV12-3/TRBV12-4	TRBJ2-1	ASSASGSYLRNEQF
TRBV20-1	TRBJ2-7	SARPTRWGTYEQY
TRBV7-9	TRBJ2-3	ASSLEGGRTDTQY
TRBV5-1	TRBJ2-1	ASSDRANNEQF
TRBV20-1	TRBJ2-1	SAGTSGGGAYNEQF
TRBV27	TRBJ2-7	ASSLPRGPHTNIYEQY